The clone carrying this T cell receptor (beta chain) was observed at least ten times. CDR1 LNHNV and CDR2 YYDKDF come from the germline V gene (reference sequence). V lost 5 bases and J lost 0, with 11 bases in between. The CDR3 length is 15 residues. The record originates from a study of neurological immune-mediated disorders. TCRdb used MiXCR to reprocess the 5' RACE reads, holding one entry per CDR3 protein. The sample consists of approximately 40,000 distinct CDR3 sequences, roughly 13% of them appearing once. The source is a female donor in good health. Sequencing used PBMCs. This chain connects TRBV15 to TRBJ1-3; D perhaps matches TRBD1 (5 bases). In DNA form, the CDR3 reads TGTGCCACCAGCGCGGACATTGCCTCTGGAAACACCATATATTTT. It is translated as CATSADIASGNTIYF.